This record covers a single T cell receptor (beta chain). The data belong to a study of blood T cell repertoires in COVID-19. Methods used by the authors: Quantification of nucleated cells was approximated via reference gene primer amplification. Repertoires were generated with immunoSEQ multiplex PCR, while TCRdb's copy carries only in-frame clones and drops some. Clonal size and the V and J genes are those of that table, whereas D and trimming came from the DNA. The data hold 200,000 or so clones, with about 86% observed a single time. Recruits, aged roughly 18 to 89 years, lived in about two dozen US areas. Participants had their cohort set by participant-reported clinical history. J gave up 0 bases and V 5 bases, and 14 bases lay outside the gene matches. The germline gives CDR1 MNHEY, CDR2 SMNVEV (reference sequence). This CDR3 spans 19 amino acids.

What was sequenced was PBMCs or T cells enriched from blood (not recorded which). This sequence was found in a middle-aged man who had recovered from COVID-19. The chain is built from TRBV27 and TRBJ2-3; 10 bases fit TRBD2. The CDR3 DNA follows: TGTGCCAGCAGTCGGTCTGTCCCCTCTAGCGGGGGTAGCACAGATACGCAGTATTTT. It encodes CASSRSVPSSGGSTDTQYF.